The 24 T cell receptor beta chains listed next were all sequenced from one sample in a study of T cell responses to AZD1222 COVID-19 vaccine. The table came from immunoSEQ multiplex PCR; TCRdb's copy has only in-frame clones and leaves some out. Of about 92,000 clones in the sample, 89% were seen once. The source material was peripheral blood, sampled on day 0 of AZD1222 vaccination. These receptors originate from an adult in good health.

The CDR3 region has the DNA TGCGCCAGCAGCCAAGATGCAGGGGATTCACCCCTCCACTTT. Translating gives CASSQDAGDSPLHF. V is TRBV4-3 and J is TRBJ1-6; maybe TRBD1 (6 bases). The CDR3 extends over 14 amino acids. Trimming removed 0 bases at V and 8 bases at J, with 8 bases between. Germline loops: CDR1 LGHNA, CDR2 YSLEER.

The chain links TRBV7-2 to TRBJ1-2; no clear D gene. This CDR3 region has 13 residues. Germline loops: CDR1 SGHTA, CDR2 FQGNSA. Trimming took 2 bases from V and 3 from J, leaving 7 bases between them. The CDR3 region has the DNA TGTGCCAGCAGCTTACCCTCCCACTATGGCTACACCTTC. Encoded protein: CASSLPSHYGYTF.

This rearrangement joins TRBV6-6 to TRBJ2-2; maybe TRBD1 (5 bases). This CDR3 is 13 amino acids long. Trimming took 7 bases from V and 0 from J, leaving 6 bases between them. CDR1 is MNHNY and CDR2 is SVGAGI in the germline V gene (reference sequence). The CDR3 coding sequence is TGTGCCAGCAAGGGGTCGAACACCGGGGAGCTGTTTTTT. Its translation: CASKGSNTGELFF.

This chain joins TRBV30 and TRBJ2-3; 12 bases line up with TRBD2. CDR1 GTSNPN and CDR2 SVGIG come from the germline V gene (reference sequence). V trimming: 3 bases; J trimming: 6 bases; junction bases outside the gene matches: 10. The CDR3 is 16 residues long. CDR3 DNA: TGTGCCTGGAGACTAGCGGGGGGCTCGAAGTGGGATACGCAGTATTTT. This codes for CAWRLAGGSKWDTQYF.

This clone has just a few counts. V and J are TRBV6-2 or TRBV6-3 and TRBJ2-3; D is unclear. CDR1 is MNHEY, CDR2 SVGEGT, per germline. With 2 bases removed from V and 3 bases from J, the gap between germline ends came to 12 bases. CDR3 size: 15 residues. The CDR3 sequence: CASSYGRSATDTQYF. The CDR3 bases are TGTGCCAGCAGTTACGGTCGCTCGGCTACAGATACGCAGTATTTT.

CDR3 amino acids: CAISDGRGFSYEQYF. In DNA form, the CDR3 reads TGTGCCATCAGTGATGGCAGGGGGTTCTCCTACGAGCAGTACTTC. The genes are TRBV10-3 and TRBJ2-7, with TRBD1 matching 7 bases. CDR1 is ENHRY, CDR2 SYGVKD, per germline. Unmatched junction bases numbered 5, after V lost 3 bases and J lost 0 bases. The CDR3 consists of 15 residues.

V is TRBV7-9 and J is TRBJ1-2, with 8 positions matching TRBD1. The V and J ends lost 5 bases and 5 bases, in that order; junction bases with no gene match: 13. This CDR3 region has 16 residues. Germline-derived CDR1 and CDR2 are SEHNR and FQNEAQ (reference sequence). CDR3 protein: CASSQPDRQGNYGYTF. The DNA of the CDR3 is TGTGCCAGCAGCCAACCAGATCGACAGGGGAATTATGGCTACACCTTC.

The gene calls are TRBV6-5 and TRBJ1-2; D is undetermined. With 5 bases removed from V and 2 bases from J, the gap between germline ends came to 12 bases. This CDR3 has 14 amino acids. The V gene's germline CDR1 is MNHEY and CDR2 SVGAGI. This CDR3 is CASSPQYRNYGYTF. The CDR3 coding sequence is TGTGCCAGCAGTCCCCAATATAGGAACTATGGCTACACCTTC.

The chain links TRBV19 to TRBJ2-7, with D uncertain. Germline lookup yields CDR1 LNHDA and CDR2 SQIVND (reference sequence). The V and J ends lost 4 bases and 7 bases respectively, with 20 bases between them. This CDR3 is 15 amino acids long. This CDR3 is CASSRDARPFEEQYF. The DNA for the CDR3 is TGTGCCAGTAGTAGAGACGCCAGACCGTTTGAAGAGCAGTACTTC.

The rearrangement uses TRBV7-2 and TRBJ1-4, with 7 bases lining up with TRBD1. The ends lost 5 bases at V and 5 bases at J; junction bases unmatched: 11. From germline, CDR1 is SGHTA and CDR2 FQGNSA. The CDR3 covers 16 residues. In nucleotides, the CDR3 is TGTGCCAGCAGCCCCCTGGGACAGCTAAGAAATGAAAAACTGTTTTTT. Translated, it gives CASSPLGQLRNEKLFF. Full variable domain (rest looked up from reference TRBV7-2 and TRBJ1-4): GAGVSQSPSNKVTEKGKDVELRCDPISGHTALYWYRQSLGQGLEFLIYFQGNSAPDKSGLPSDRFSAERTGGSVSTLTIQRTQQEDSAVYLCASSPLGQLRNEKLFFGSGTQLSVL.

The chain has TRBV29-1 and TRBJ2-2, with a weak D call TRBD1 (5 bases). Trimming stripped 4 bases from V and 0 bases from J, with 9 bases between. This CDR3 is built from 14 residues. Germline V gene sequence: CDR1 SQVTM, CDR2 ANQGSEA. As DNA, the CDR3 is TGCAGCGTTGCCTCAGGGCCGAACACCGGGGAGCTGTTTTTT. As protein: CSVASGPNTGELFF.

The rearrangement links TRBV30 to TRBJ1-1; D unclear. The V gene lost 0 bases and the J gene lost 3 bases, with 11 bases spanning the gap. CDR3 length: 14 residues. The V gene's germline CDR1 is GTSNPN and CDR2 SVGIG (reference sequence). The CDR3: CAWSVLGIYTEAFF. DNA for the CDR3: TGTGCCTGGAGTGTACTGGGGATATACACTGAAGCTTTCTTT.

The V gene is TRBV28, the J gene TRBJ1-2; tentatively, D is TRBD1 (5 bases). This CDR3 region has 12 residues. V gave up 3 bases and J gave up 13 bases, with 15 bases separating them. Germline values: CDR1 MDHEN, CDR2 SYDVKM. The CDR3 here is CASSFGTQRSTF. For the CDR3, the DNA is TGTGCCAGCAGTTTTGGGACCCAGCGTAGCACCTTC.

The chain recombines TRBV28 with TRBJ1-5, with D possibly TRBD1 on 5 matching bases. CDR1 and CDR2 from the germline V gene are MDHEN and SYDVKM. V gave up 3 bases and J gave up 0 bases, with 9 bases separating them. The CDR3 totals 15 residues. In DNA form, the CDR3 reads TGTGCCAGCAGTTTTTATCAGGGTAGCAATCAGCCCCAGCATTTT. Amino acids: CASSFYQGSNQPQHF.

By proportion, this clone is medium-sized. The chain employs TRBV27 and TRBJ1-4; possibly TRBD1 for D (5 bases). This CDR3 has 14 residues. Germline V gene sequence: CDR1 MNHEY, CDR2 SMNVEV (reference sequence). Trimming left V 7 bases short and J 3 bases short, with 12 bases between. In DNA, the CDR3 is TGTGCCAGCAATAGAGGGACCGCTAATGAAAAACTGTTTTTT. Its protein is CASNRGTANEKLFF. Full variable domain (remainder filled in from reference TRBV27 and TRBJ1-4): EAQVTQNPRYLITVTGKKLTVTCSQNMNHEYMSWYRQDPGLGLRQIYYSMNVEVTDKGDVPEGYKVSRKEKRNFPLILESPSPNQTSLYFCASNRGTANEKLFFGSGTQLSVL.

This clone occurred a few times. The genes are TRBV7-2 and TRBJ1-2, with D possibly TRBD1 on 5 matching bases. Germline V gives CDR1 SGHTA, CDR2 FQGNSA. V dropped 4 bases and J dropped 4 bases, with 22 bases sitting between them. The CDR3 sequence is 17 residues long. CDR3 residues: CASSSRRGPMASYGYTF. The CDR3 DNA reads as TGTGCCAGCAGCTCCCGTAGGGGCCCGATGGCGAGCTATGGCTACACCTTC. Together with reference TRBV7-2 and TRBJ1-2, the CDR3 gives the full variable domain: GAGVSQSPSNKVTEKGKDVELRCDPISGHTALYWYRQSLGQGLEFLIYFQGNSAPDKSGLPSDRFSAERTGGSVSTLTIQRTQQEDSAVYLCASSSRRGPMASYGYTFGSGTRLTVV.

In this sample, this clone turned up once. CDR3 loop: CASSNQGYTEAFF. CDR3 DNA sequence: TGTGCCAGTAGTAACCAGGGGTACACTGAAGCTTTCTTT. The chain recombines TRBV19 with TRBJ1-1, with D maybe TRBD1 (6 bases). The CDR3 is made up of 13 amino acids. The V end was cut by 4 bases, the J end by 3 bases, with 9 bases between. The germline CDR1 and CDR2 sequences are LNHDA and SQIVND (reference sequence). Full variable domain (rest looked up from reference TRBV19 and TRBJ1-1): DGGITQSPKYLFRKEGQNVTLSCEQNLNHDAMYWYRQDPGQGLRLIYYSQIVNDFQKGDIAEGYSVSREKKESFPLTVTSAQKNPTAFYLCASSNQGYTEAFFGQGTRLTVV.

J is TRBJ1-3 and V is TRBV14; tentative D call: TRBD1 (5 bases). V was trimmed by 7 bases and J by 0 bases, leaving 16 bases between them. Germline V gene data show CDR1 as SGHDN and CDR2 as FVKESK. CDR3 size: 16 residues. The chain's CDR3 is CASNPRGPYSGNTIYF. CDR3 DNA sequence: TGTGCCAGCAACCCGAGGGGCCCCTACTCTGGAAACACCATATATTTT.

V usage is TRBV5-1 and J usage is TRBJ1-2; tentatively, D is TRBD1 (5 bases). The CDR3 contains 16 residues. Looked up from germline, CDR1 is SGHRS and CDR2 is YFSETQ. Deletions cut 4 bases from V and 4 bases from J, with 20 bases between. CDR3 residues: CASSGRDRRNLYGYTF. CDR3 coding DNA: TGCGCCAGCAGCGGTAGGGACCGAAGGAACCTCTATGGCTACACCTTC.

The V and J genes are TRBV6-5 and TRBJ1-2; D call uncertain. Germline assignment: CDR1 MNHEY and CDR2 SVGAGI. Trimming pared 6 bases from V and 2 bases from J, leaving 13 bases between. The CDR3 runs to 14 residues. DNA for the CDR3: TGTGCCAGCAGCTCCACTACTCGAAACTATGGCTACACCTTC. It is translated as CASSSTTRNYGYTF.

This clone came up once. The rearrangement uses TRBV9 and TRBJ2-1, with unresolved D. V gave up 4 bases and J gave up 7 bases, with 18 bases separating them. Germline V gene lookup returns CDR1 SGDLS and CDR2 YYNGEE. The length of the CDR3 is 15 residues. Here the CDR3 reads CASSPFSEGTNEQFF. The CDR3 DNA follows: TGTGCCAGCAGCCCCTTTTCCGAAGGAACGAATGAGCAGTTCTTC.

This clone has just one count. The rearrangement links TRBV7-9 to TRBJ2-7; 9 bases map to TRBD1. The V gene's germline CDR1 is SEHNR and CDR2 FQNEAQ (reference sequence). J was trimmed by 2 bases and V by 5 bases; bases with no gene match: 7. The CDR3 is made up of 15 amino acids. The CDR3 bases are TGTGCCAGCAGCGCCCGGACAGGGGCGGCCTACGAGCAGTACTTC. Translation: CASSARTGAAYEQYF.

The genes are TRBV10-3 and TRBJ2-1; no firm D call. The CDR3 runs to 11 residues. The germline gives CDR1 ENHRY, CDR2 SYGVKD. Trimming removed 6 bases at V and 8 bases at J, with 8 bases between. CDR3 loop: CAIRTSDEQFF. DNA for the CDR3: TGTGCCATCAGGACATCAGATGAGCAGTTCTTC.

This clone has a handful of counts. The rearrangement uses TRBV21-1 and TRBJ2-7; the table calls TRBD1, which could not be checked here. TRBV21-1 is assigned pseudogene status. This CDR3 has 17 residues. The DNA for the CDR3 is TGTGCCAGCAGGACCCCCGGGGGACAGGGAGATTCCTACGAGCAGTACTTC. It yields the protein CASRTPGGQGDSYEQYF.